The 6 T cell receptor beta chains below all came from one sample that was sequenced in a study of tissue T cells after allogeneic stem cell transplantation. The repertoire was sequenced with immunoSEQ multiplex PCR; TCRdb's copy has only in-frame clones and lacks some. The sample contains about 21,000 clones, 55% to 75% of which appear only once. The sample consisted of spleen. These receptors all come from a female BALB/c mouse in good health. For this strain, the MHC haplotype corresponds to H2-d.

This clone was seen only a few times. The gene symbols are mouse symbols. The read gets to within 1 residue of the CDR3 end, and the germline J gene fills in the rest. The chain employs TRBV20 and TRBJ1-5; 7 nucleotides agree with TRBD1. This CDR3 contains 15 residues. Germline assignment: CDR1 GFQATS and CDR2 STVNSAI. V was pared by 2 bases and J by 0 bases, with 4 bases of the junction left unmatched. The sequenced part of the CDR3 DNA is TGTGGTGCTAGGAACGGGACAGATAACAACCAGGCTCCGCTT. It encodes CGARNGTDNNQAPL. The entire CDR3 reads CGARNGTDNNQAPLF. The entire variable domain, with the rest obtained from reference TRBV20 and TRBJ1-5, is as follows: GALVYQYPRRTICKSGTSMRMECQAVGFQATSVAWYRQSPQKTFELIALSTVNSAIKYEQNFTQEKFPISHPNLSFSSMTVLNAYLEDRGLYLCGARNGTDNNQAPLFGEGTRLSVL.

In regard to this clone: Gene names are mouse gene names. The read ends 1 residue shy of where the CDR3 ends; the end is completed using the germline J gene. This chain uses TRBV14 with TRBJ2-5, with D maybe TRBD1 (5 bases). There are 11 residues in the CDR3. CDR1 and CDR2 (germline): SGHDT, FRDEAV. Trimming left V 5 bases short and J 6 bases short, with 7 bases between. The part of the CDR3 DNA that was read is TGTGCCAGCAGCTACAGGGACACCCAGTAC. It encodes CASSYRDTQY. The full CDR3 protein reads CASSYRDTQYF.

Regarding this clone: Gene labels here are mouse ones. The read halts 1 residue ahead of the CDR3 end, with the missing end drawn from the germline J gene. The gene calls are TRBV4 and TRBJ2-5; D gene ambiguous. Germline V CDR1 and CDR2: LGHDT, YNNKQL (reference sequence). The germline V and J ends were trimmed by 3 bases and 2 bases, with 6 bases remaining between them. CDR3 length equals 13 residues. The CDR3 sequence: CASSYNSQDTQYF. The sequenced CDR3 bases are TGTGCCAGCAGCTATAACAGCCAAGACACCCAGTAC.

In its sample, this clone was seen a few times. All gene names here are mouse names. The CDR3 bases that were read are TGTGCCAGCAGCTGGGACAGACGAGACACCCAGTAC. Translated, it gives CASSWDRRDTQY. The entire CDR3 reads CASSWDRRDTQYF. This chain connects TRBV14 to TRBJ2-5; 7 bases match TRBD1. Sequencing ends 1 residue short of the CDR3 end; the germline J gene provides the rest. The length of the CDR3 is 13 residues. V was clipped by 5 bases and J by 5 bases; unmatched bases: 5. The germline V gene has CDR1 SGHDT and CDR2 FRDEAV.

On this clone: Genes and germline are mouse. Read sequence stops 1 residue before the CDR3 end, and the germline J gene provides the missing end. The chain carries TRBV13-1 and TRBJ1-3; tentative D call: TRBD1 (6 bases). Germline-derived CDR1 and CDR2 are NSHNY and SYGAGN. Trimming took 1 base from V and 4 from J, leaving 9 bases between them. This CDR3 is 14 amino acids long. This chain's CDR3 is CASSDQGWGNTLYF. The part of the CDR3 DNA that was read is TGTGCCAGCAGTGATCAGGGGTGGGGAAATACGCTCTAT.

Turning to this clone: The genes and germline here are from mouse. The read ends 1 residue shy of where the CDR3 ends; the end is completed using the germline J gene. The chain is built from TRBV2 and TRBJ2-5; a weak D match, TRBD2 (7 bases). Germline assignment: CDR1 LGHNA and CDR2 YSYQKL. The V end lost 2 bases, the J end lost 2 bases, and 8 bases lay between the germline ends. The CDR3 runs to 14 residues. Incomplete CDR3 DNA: TGTGCCAGCAGCCAACTGGGGGCCCAAGACACCCAGTAC. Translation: CASSQLGAQDTQY. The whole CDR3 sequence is CASSQLGAQDTQYF.